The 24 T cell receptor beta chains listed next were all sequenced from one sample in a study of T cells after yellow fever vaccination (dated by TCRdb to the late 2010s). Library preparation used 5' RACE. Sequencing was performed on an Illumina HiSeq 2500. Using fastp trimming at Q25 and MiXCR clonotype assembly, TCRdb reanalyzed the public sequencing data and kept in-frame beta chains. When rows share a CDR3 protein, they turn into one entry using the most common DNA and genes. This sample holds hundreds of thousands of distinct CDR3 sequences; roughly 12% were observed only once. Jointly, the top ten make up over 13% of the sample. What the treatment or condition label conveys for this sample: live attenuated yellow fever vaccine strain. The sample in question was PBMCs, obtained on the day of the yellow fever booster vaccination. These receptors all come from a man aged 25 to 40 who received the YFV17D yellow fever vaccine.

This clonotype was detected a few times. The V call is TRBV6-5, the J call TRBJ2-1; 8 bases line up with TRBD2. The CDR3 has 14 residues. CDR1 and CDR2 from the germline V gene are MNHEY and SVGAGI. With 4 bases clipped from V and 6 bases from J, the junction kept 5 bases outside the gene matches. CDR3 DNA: TGTGCCAGCAGTTTCACGGGAGGGAGCAATGAGCAGTTCTTC. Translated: CASSFTGGSNEQFF.

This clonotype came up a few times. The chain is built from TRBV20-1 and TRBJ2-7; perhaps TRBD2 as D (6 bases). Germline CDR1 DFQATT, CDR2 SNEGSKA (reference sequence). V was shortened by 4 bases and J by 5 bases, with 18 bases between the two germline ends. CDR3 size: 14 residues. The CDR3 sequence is CSATPRGLLNEQYF. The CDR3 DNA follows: TGCAGTGCTACTCCCCGGGGACTCCTTAACGAGCAGTACTTC.

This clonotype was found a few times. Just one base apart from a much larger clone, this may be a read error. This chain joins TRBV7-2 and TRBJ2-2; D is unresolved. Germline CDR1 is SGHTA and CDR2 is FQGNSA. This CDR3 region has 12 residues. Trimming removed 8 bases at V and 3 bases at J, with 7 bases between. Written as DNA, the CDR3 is TGTGCCAGCGGCCCTTACACCGGGGAGCTGTTTTTT. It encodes CASGPYTGELFF.

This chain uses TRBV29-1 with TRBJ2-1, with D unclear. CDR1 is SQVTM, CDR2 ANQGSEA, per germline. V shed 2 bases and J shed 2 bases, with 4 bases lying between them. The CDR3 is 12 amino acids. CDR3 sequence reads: CSVEPTYNEQFF. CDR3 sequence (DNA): TGCAGCGTTGAACCAACCTACAATGAGCAGTTCTTC.

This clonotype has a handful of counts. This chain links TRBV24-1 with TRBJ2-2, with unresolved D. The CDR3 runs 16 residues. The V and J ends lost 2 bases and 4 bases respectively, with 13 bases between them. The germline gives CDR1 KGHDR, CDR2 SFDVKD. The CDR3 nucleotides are TGTGCCACCAGTGATTCGTCTACGACCGTCACCGGGGAGCTGTTTTTT. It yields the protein CATSDSSTTVTGELFF.

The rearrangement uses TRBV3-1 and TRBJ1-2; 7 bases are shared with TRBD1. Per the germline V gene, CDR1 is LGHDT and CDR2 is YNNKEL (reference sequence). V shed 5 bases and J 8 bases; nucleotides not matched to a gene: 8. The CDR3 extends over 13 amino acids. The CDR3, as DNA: TGTGCCAGCAGCTCGACAGGGCTCTGGGGCTACACCTTC. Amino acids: CASSSTGLWGYTF.

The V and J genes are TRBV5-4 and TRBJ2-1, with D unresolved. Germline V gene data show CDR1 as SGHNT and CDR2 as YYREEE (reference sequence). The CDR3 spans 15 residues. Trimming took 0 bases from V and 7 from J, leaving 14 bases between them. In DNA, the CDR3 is TGTGCCAGCAGCTTGGTGTCTAGTTGGTCGAATGAGCAGTTCTTC. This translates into CASSLVSSWSNEQFF.

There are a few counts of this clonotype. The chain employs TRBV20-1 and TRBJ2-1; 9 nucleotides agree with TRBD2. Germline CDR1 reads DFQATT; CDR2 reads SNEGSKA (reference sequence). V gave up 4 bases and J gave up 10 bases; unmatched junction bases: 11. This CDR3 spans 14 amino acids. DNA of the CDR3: TGCAGTGCTACGGGACTAGCCCTTCTCAGGGAGCAGTTCTTC. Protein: CSATGLALLREQFF.

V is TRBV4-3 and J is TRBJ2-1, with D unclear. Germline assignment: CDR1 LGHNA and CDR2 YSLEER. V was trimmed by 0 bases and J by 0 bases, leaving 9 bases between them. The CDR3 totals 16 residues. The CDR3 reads CASSQDRLGSYNEQFF. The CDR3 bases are TGCGCCAGCAGCCAAGATCGGCTCGGCTCCTACAATGAGCAGTTCTTC.

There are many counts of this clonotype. The CDR3 sequence is CASSLAGGRAYEQYF. CDR3 DNA: TGCGCCAGCAGCTTGGCCGGCGGGAGGGCCTACGAGCAGTACTTC. The chain uses TRBV5-1 and TRBJ2-7, with 9 bases that match TRBD2. This CDR3 has 15 amino acids. V trimming: 0 bases; J trimming: 2 bases; junction bases outside the gene matches: 3. CDR1 and CDR2 (germline): SGHRS, YFSETQ.

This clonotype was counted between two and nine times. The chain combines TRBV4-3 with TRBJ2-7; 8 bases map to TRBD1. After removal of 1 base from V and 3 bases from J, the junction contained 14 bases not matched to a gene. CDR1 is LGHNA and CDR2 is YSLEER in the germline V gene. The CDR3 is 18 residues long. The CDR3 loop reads CASSQGAPRQGWSYEQYF. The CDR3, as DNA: TGCGCCAGCAGCCAAGGGGCCCCCCGACAGGGGTGGAGCTACGAGCAGTACTTC.

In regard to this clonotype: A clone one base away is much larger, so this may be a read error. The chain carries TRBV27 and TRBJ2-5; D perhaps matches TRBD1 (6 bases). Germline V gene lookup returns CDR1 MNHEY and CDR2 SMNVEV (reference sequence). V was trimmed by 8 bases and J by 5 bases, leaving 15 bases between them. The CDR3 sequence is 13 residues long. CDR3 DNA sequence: TGTGCCAGCTGCCCCTCGAGGGGGGAGACCCAGTACTTC. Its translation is CASCPSRGETQYF.

In DNA, the CDR3 is TGTGCCAGCAGTCTCCAGGGAGGGACGGGTACGCAGTATTTT. Translating it yields CASSLQGGTGTQYF. The chain employs TRBV2 and TRBJ2-3; 7 bases align to TRBD2. Trimming cost V 5 bases and J 8 bases; bases outside gene matches: 10. Germline assignment: CDR1 SNHLY and CDR2 FYNNEI. The CDR3 is 14 residues long.

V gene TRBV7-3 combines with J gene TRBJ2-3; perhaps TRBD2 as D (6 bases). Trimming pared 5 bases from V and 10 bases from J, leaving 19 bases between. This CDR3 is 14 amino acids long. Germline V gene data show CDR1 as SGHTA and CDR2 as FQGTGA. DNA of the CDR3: TGTGCCAGCAGCCCCCAAGCGGGCCCCCTCTCGCAGTATTTT. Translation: CASSPQAGPLSQYF.

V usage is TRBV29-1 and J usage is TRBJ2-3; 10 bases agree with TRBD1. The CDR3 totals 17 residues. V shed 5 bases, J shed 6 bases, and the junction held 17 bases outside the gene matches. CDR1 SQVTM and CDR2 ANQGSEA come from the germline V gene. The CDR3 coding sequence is TGCAGCGTTATCGGGACAGGGGAGGGGGTGACTACCGATACGCAGTATTTT. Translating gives CSVIGTGEGVTTDTQYF.

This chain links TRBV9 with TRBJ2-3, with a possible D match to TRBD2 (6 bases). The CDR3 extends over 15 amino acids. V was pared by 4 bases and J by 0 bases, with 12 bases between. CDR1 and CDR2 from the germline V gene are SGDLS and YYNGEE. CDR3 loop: CASSISGPSTDTQYF. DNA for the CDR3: TGTGCCAGCAGCATTAGCGGTCCTAGCACAGATACGCAGTATTTT.

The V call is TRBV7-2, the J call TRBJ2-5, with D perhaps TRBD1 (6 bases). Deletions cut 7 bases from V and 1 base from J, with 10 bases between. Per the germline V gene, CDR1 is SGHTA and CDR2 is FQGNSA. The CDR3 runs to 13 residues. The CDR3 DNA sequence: TGTGCCAGCACCTGGACAGTCCAAGAGACCCAGTACTTC. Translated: CASTWTVQETQYF.

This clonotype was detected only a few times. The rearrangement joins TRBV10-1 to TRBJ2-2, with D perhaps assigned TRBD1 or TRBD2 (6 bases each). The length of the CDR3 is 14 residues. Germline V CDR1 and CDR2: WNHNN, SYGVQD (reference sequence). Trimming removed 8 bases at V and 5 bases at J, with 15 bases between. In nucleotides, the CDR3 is TGCGCCAGCCAGAGGGGGGTTGGGACCGGGGAGCTGTTTTTT. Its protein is CASQRGVGTGELFF.

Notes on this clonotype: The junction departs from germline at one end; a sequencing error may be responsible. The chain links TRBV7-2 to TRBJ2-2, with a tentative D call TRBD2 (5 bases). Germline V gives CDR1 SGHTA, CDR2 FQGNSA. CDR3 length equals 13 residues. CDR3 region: CASSLGTVGPPSF. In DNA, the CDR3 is TGTGCCAGCAGCTTAGGGACTGTGGGTCCCCCTTCTTTT.

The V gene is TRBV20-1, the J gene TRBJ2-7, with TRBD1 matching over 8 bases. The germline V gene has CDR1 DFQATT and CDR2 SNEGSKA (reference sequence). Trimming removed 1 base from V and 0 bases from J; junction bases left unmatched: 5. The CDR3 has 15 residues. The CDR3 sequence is CSARGRQGYSYEQYF. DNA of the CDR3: TGCAGTGCTAGAGGGAGACAGGGGTACTCCTACGAGCAGTACTTC.

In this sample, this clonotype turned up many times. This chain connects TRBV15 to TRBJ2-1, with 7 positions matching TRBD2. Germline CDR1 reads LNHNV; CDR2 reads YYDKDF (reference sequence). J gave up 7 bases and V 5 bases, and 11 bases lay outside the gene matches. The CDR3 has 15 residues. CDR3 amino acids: CATSRQRGVWNEQFF. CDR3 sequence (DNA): TGTGCCACCAGCCGCCAGCGGGGCGTCTGGAATGAGCAGTTCTTC. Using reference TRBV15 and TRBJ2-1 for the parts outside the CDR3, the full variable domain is DAMVIQNPRYQVTQFGKPVTLSCSQTLNHNVMYWYQQKSSQAPKLLFHYYDKDFNNEADTPDNFQSRRPNTSFCFLDIRSPGLGDTAMYLCATSRQRGVWNEQFFGPGTRLTVL.

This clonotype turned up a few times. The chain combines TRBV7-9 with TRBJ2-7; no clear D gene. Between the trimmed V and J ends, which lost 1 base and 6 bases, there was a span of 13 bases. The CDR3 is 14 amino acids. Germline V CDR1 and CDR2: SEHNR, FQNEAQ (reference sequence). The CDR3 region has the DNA TGTGCCAGCAGCTTAGACCAGCTTGAGCGCGAGCAGTACTTC. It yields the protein CASSLDQLEREQYF. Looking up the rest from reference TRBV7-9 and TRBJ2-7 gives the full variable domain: DTGVSQNPRHKITKRGQNVTFRCDPISEHNRLYWYRQTLGQGPEFLTYFQNEAQLEKSRLLSDRFSAERPKGSFSTLEIQRTEQGDSAMYLCASSLDQLEREQYFGPGTRLTVT.

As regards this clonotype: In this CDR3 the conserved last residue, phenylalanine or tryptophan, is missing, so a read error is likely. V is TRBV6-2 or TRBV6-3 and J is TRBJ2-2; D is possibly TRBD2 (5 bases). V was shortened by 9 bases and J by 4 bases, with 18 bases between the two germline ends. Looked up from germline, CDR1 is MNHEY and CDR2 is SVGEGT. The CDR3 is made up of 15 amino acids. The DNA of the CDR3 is TGTGCCAGTAACCCCCTCGCGAGCGGCACCGGGGAGCTGTTTCTT. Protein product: CASNPLASGTGELFL.

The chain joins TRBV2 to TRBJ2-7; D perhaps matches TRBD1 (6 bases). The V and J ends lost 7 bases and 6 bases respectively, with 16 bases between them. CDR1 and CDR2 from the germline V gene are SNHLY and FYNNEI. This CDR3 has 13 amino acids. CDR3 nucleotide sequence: TGTGCCAGCAAGCTGGGGGCGCCGTCCGAGCAGTACTTC. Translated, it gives CASKLGAPSEQYF.